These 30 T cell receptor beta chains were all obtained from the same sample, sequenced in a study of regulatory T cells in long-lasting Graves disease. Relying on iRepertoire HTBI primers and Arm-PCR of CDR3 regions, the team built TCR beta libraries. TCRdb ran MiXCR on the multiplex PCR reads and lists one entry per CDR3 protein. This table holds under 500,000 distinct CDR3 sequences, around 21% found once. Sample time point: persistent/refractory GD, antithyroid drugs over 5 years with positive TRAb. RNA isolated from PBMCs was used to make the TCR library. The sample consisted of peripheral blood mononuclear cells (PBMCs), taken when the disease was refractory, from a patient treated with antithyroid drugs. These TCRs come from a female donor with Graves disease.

This CDR3 reads CASSSDSGSNQPQHF. CDR3 in DNA: TGTGCCAGCAGCTCAGACAGTGGGAGCAATCAGCCCCAGCATTTT. The chain joins TRBV7-8 to TRBJ1-5, with a weak D call TRBD1 (5 bases). The germline V gene has CDR1 SGHVS and CDR2 FQNEAQ. V lost 4 bases to trimming and J lost 1 base, with 11 bases between them. The length of the CDR3 is 15 residues.

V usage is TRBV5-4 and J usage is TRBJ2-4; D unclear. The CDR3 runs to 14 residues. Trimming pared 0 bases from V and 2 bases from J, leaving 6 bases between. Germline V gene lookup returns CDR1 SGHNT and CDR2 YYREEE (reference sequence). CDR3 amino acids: CASSLDSPKNIQYF. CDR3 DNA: TGTGCCAGCAGCTTGGACTCACCCAAAAACATTCAGTACTTC.

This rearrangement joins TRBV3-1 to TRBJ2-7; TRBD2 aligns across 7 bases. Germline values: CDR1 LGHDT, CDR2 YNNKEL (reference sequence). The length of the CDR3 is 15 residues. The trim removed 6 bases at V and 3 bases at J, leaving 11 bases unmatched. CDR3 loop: CASSPVGRENYEQYF. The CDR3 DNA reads TGTGCCAGCAGTCCGGTTGGGCGGGAGAACTACGAGCAGTACTTC.

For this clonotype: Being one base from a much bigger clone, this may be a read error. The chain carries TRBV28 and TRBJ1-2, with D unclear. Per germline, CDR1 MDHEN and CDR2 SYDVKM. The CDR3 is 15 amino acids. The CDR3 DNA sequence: TGTGCCAGCAGTCCCACCAGTCGCCCCCTCTCTGGCTACGCCTTC. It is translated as CASSPTSRPLSGYAF.

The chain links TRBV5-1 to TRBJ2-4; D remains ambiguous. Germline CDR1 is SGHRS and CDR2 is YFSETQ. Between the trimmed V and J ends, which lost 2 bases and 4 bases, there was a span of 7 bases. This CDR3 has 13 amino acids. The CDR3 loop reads CASSFDGKNIQYF. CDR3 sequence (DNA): TGCGCCAGCAGCTTCGACGGGAAAAACATTCAGTACTTC.

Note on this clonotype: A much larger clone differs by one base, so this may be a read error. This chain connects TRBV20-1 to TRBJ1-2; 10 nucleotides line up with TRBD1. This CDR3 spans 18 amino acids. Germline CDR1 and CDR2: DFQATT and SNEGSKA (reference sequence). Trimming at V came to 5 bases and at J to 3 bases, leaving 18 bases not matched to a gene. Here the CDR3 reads CSAPFRPGTGADHYGYTF. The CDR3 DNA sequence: TGCAGTGCTCCGTTTCGTCCCGGGACAGGGGCGGACCACTATGGCTACACCTTC.

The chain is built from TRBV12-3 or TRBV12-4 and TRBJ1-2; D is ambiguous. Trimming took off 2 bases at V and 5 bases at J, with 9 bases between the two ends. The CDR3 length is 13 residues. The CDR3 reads CASSLSSIYGYTF. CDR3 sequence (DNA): TGTGCCAGCAGTTTAAGCAGCATTTATGGCTACACCTTC.

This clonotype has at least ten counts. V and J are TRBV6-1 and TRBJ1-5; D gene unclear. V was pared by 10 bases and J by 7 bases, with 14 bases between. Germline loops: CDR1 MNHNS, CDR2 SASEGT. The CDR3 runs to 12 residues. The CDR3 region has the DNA TGTGCCACCGGAGGAGGAGGCCAGCCCCAGCATTTT. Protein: CATGGGGQPQHF.

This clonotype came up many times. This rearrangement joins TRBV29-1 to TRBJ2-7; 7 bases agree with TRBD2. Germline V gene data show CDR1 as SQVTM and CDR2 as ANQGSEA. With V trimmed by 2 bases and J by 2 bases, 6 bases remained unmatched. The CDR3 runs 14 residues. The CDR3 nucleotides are TGCAGCGTTGAAATGAGCGGGAACACCTACGAGCAGTACTTC. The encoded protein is CSVEMSGNTYEQYF.

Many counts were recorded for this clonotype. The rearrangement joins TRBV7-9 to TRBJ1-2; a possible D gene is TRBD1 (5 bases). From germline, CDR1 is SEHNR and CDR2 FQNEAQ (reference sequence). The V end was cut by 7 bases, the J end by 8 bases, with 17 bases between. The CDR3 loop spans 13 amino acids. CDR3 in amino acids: CASNRPGFRGYTF. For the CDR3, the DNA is TGTGCCAGCAACCGTCCAGGGTTTCGGGGCTACACCTTC.

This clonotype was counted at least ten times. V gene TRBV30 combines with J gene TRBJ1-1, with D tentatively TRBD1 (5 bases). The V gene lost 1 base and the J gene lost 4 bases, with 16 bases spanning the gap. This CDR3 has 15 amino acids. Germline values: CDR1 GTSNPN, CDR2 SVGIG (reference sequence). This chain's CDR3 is CAWSGEQAMGTEAFF. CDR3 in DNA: TGTGCCTGGAGTGGGGAACAGGCGATGGGCACTGAAGCTTTCTTT.

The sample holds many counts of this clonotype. CDR3 residues: CASISGSGYTF. The DNA of the CDR3 is TGTGCCAGCATTTCAGGGAGCGGCTACACCTTC. This chain joins TRBV2 and TRBJ1-2, with D possibly TRBD1 on 5 matching bases. The V gene's germline CDR1 is SNHLY and CDR2 FYNNEI. The V end lost 7 bases, the J end lost 8 bases, and 11 bases lay between the germline ends. The CDR3 is 11 amino acids.

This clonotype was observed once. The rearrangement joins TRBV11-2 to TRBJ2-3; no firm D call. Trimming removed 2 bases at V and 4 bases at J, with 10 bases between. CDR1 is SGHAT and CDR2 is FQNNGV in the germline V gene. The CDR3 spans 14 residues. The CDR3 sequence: CASSLTDRADTQYF. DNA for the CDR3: TGTGCCAGCAGCTTAACCGACCGCGCAGATACGCAGTATTTT.

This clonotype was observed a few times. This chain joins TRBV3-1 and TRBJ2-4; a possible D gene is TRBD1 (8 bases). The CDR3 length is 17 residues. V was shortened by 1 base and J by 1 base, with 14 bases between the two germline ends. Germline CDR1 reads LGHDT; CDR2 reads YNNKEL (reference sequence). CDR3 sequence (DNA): TGTGCCAGCAGCCAAGGGAACAGGGGGGGGGCCAAAAACATTCAGTACTTC. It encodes CASSQGNRGGAKNIQYF.

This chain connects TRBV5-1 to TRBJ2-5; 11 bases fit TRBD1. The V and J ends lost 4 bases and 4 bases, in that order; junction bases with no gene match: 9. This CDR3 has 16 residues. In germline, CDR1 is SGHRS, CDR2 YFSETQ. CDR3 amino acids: CASSGWTGGAGETQYF. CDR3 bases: TGCGCCAGCAGCGGATGGACAGGGGGCGCAGGAGAGACCCAGTACTTC.

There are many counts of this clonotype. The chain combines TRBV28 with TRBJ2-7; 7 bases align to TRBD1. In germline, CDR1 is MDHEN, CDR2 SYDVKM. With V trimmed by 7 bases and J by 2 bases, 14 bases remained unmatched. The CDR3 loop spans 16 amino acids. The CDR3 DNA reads TGTGCCAGCATGGGATTAGGGACAGTGATAACCTACGAGCAGTACTTC. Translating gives CASMGLGTVITYEQYF.

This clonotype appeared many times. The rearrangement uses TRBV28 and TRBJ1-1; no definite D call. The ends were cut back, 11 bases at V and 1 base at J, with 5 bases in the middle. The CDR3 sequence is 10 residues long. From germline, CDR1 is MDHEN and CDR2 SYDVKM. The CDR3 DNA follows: TGTGCCTGGGGGAACACTGAAGCTTTCTTT. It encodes CAWGNTEAFF.

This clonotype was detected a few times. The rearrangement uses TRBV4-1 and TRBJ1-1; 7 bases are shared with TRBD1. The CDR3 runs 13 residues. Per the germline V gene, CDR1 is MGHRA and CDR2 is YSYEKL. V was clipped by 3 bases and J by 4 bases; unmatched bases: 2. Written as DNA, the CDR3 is TGCGCCAGCAGCCATTCAGGGGGCACTGAAGCTTTCTTT. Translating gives CASSHSGGTEAFF.

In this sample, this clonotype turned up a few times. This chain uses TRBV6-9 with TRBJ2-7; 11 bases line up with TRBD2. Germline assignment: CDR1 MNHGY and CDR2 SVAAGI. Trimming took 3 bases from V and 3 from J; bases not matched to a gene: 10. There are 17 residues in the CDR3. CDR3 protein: CASSYSGLAGGFYEQYF. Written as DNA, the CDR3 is TGTGCCAGCAGTTACTCAGGGCTAGCGGGAGGATTCTACGAGCAGTACTTC.

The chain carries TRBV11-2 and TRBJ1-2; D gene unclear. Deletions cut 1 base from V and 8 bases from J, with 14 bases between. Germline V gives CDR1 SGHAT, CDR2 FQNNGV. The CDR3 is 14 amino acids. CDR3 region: CASSLAGVSQGYTF. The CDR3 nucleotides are TGTGCCAGCAGCTTAGCCGGGGTATCCCAAGGCTACACCTTC.

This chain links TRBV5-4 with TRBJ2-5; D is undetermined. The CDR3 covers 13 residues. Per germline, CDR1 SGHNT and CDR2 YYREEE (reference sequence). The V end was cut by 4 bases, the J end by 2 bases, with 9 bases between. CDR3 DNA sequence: TGTGCCAGCAGCCCGAGACCTCAAGAGACCCAGTACTTC. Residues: CASSPRPQETQYF. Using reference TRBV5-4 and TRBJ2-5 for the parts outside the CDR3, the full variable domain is ETGVTQSPTHLIKTRGQQVTLRCSSQSGHNTVSWYQQALGQGPQFIFQYYREEENGRGNFPPRFSGLQFPNYSSELNVNALELDDSALYLCASSPRPQETQYFGPGTRLLVL.

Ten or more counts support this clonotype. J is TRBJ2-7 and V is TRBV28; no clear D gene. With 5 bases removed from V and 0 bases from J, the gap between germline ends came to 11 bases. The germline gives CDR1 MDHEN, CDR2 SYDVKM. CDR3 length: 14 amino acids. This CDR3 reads CASSPYYLSYEQYF. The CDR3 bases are TGTGCCAGCAGTCCGTACTACCTCTCCTACGAGCAGTACTTC.

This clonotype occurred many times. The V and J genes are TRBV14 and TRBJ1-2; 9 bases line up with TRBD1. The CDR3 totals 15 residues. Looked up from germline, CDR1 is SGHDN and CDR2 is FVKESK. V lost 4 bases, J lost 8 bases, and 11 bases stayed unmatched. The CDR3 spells CASSLQGALGGGYTF. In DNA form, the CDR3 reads TGTGCCAGCAGCCTACAGGGGGCTCTTGGCGGAGGCTACACCTTC.

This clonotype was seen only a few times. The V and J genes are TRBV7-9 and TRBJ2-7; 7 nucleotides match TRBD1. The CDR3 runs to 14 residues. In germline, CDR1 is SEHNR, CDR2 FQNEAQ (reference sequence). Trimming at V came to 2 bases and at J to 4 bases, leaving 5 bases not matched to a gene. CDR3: CASSLSGTEYEQYF. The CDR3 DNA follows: TGTGCCAGCAGCTTATCCGGGACAGAATACGAGCAGTACTTC.

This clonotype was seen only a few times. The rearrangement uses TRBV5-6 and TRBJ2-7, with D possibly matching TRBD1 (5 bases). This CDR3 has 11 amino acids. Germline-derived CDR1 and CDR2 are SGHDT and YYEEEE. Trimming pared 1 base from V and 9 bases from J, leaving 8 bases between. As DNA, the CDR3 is TGTGCCAGCAGCTTGAGGGGTGGGCAGTACTTC. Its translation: CASSLRGGQYF.

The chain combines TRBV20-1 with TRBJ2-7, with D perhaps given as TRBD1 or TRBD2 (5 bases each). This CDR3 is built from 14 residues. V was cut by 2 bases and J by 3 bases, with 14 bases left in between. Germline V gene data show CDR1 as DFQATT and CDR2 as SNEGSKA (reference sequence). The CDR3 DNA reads TGCAGTGCTAGATACGTCGGGACGGACTACGAGCAGTACTTC. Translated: CSARYVGTDYEQYF.

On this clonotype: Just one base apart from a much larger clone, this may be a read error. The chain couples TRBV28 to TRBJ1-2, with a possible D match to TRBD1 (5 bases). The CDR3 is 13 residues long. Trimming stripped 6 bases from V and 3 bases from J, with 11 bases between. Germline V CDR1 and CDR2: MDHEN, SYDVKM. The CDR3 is CASSSGTYYGYTF. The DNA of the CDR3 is TGTGCCAGCAGCTCCGGGACCTACTATGGCTACACCTTC.

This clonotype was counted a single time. CDR3 in amino acids: CASTRDSGNTIYF. The CDR3 bases are TGTGCCAGCACCCGAGACTCTGGAAACACCATATATTTT. The chain has TRBV19 and TRBJ1-3; D is undetermined. Germline loops: CDR1 LNHDA, CDR2 SQIVND (reference sequence). This CDR3 comprises 13 residues. V was pared by 9 bases and J by 0 bases, with 9 bases between.

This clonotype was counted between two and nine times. CDR3: CASTAGRGPAYEQYF. For the CDR3, the DNA is TGTGCCAGCACGGCAGGCCGAGGGCCTGCCTACGAGCAGTACTTC. The genes are TRBV6-1 and TRBJ2-7, with a weak D call TRBD2 (5 bases). Germline V CDR1 and CDR2: MNHNS, SASEGT. The CDR3 spans 15 residues. Trimming removed 7 bases from V and 2 bases from J, with 18 bases in between.

CDR3: CSARGGRLAGGSGELFF. The CDR3 DNA is TGCAGTGCTAGAGGGGGACGACTAGCGGGAGGAAGCGGGGAGCTGTTTTTT. This rearrangement joins TRBV20-1 to TRBJ2-2, with TRBD2 matching 13 bases. The germline CDR1 and CDR2 sequences are DFQATT and SNEGSKA (reference sequence). V lost 1 base to trimming and J lost 7 bases; unmatched junction nucleotides: 9. This CDR3 comprises 17 residues.